This is a list of T cell receptor beta chains from one sample in a study of blood T cell repertoires in COVID-19. Libraries were prepared by immunoSEQ multiplex PCR; TCRdb keeps only in-frame clonotypes and omits some of them. The repertoire holds approximately 220,000 clones, with 80% to 90% as singletons. Sequencing was done on a sample of peripheral blood. All receptors come from a woman aged 45-59 years with acute or convalescent COVID-19. CDR3s include the opening cysteine and the closing phenylalanine or tryptophan. Each record gives: D gene, clone size, J gene, V gene, CDR3 DNA, CDR3 protein. A D gene is named only where the DNA matches it firmly. Only some rows state a clone size, as once, few, many or a class for expanded clones.

>TRBD2|NA|TRBJ2-7|TRBV10-3
TGTGCCATCAGTGGGAAGACTAGCGGGAGCGAGCAGTACTTC
CAISGKTSGSEQYF
>NA|NA|TRBJ2-1|TRBV11-2
TGTGCCAGCAGCTTAGGCCGGAGGGAGCAGTTCTTC
CASSLGRREQFF
>NA|NA|TRBJ2-3|TRBV30
TGTGCCTGGAGTTACTTCCGCGATACGCAGTATTTT
CAWSYFRDTQYF
>NA|NA|TRBJ1-2|TRBV24-1
TGTGCCACCAGTGATTCCACCCTCGGGGGGGCCTATGGCTACACCTTC
CATSDSTLGGAYGYTF
>NA|NA|TRBJ2-1|TRBV11-2
TGTGCCAGCCAACATCTAGGCAATGAGCAGTTCTTC
CASQHLGNEQFF
>NA|NA|TRBJ2-1|TRBV5-1
TGCGCCAGCAGCTCTCACCGGGGACTTTACAATGAGCAGTTCTTC
CASSSHRGLYNEQFF
>TRBD1|NA|TRBJ1-1|TRBV10-2
TGCGCCAGCAGTGGACTAGGGACAGGGAACACTGAAGCTTTCTTT
CASSGLGTGNTEAFF
>NA|NA|TRBJ2-7|TRBV20-1
TGCAGTGCGGGCGGGTCCTACGAGCAGTACTTC
CSAGGSYEQYF
>TRBD1|NA|TRBJ1-2|TRBV6-5
TGTGCCAGCAGTCGACCGGGACAGGCGGCCGGCTACACCTTC
CASSRPGQAAGYTF
>NA|NA|TRBJ1-1|TRBV7-2
TGTGCCAGCAGCTTAGCCATCGCGGGGGAGGCTGAAGCTTTCTTT
CASSLAIAGEAEAFF
>TRBD2|once|TRBJ2-7|TRBV19
TGTGCCAGTAGTAAAGGTAAAGGACTAGCGGGATTCTACGAGCAGTACTTC
CASSKGKGLAGFYEQYF
>NA|few|TRBJ1-1|TRBV10-3
TGTGCCATCAGTGATTGGGAGGGGAACACTGAAGCTTTCTTT
CAISDWEGNTEAFF
>NA|few|TRBJ2-7|TRBV5-6
TGTGCCAGCAGCTTGGCACGCGGGAAGGTGAACGAGCAGTACTTC
CASSLARGKVNEQYF
>NA|NA|TRBJ1-2|TRBV7-9
TGTGCCAGCAGCACTCAGGGGTGGGAAGGCTACACCTTC
CASSTQGWEGYTF
>NA|few|TRBJ1-5|TRBV19
TGTGCCAGTAGTATCCGCTTCAATCCTATCCAGCCCCAGCATTTT
CASSIRFNPIQPQHF
>NA|NA|TRBJ2-5|TRBV12-3/TRBV12-4
TGTGCCAGCAGTCGAGGGGGGACCCAGTACTTC
CASSRGGTQYF
>NA|NA|TRBJ1-1|TRBV9
TGTGCCAGCAGCCTTAATTGGGAGTCTGAAGCTTTCTTT
CASSLNWESEAFF
>TRBD2|NA|TRBJ2-2|TRBV19
TGTGCCAGTAGTATAGATGCGGGAGGGCTAGCCGGGGAGCTGTTTTTT
CASSIDAGGLAGELFF
>NA|NA|TRBJ2-1|TRBV7-9
TGTGCCAGCAGCTTAGTTATTAATGAGCAGTTCTTC
CASSLVINEQFF
>TRBD2|NA|TRBJ2-3|TRBV2
TGTGCCAGCGGCCTAGCGGGAGAATCAGATACGCAGTATTTT
CASGLAGESDTQYF
>TRBD2|NA|TRBJ2-3|TRBV2
TGTGCCAGCGGTGGTAGCGGGAGGGGATATGATACGCAGTATTTT
CASGGSGRGYDTQYF
>NA|NA|TRBJ1-2|TRBV30
TGTGCCTGGAGTGTACTAGGGATAGGCTACACCTTC
CAWSVLGIGYTF
>NA|few|TRBJ1-4|TRBV7-9
TGTGCCAGCAGCTTAGCGGCAGCAAGGGAGGAAAAACTGTTTTTT
CASSLAAAREEKLFF
>TRBD2|NA|TRBJ2-1|TRBV5-4
TGTGCCAGCAGCCCCGGGACTAGCGGGCGGAAAAACAATGAGCAGTTCTTC
CASSPGTSGRKNNEQFF
>NA|NA|TRBJ2-1|TRBV10-2
TGCGCCAGCTCGACACGGGACAACTACAATGAGCAGTTCTTC
CASSTRDNYNEQFF
>TRBD1|NA|TRBJ2-5|TRBV27
TGTGCCAGCAGTTTATCGTACGGGACAGGGAAAACCCAGTACTTC
CASSLSYGTGKTQYF
>NA|NA|TRBJ2-3|TRBV13
TGTGCCAGCAGCTACGGGACTAGCACAGATACGCAGTATTTT
CASSYGTSTDTQYF
>NA|NA|TRBJ2-2|TRBV6-5
TGTGCCAGCAGTTTAAGGACAGAAAGCACCGGGGAGCTGTTTTTT
CASSLRTESTGELFF
>NA|once|TRBJ2-2|TRBV14
TGTGCCAGCAGCCAAGTGAGAACCGGGGAGCTGTTTTTT
CASSQVRTGELFF
>TRBD1|NA|TRBJ2-1|TRBV24-1
TGTGCCACCAGTGATTTGTGGGACCTGGGACAGGGCTCCAATGAGCAGTTCTTC
CATSDLWDLGQGSNEQFF
>NA|few|TRBJ2-1|TRBV24-1
TGTGCCACCAGTGATCCACGCGAAGTTAGCTCCTACAATGAGCAGTTCTTC
CATSDPREVSSYNEQFF
>TRBD1|few|TRBJ1-1|TRBV6-6
TGTGCCAGCAGTTTCAGGGGGCCGGACACTGAAGCTTTCTTT
CASSFRGPDTEAFF
>TRBD1|NA|TRBJ1-5|TRBV10-3
TGTGCCACCGCCGGGACAGGGGACGCTCAGCCCCAGCATTTT
CATAGTGDAQPQHF
>TRBD2|NA|TRBJ2-7|TRBV27
TGTGCCAGCAATACGGGAGGCAGCTCCTACGAGCAGTACTTC
CASNTGGSSYEQYF
>NA|once|TRBJ2-7|TRBV6-5
TGTGCCAGCAGTTACTCGGCCCTCTCTCGAAGTGAGCAGTACTTC
CASSYSALSRSEQYF
>NA|few|TRBJ1-2|TRBV30
TGTGCCTGGAGGAAGTTACAGGGAGTGTATGGCTACACCTTC
CAWRKLQGVYGYTF
>TRBD1|NA|TRBJ1-2|TRBV2
TGTGCCAGCAGTGAAGGTAGGGACAGGGACACCTATGGCTACACCTTC
CASSEGRDRDTYGYTF
>NA|NA|TRBJ1-4|TRBV7-2
TGTGCCAGCAGCCCCGGTGGGCAGGGTTATGAAAAACTGTTTTTT
CASSPGGQGYEKLFF
>TRBD1|few|TRBJ2-1|TRBV27
TGTGCCAGCAGTTTAGAGGGGGCTCTCTACAATGAGCAGTTCTTC
CASSLEGALYNEQFF
>NA|NA|TRBJ2-3|TRBV14
TGTGCCAGCAGCCAAGTCGATAGCCCGGGGGATACGCAGTATTTT
CASSQVDSPGDTQYF
>TRBD2|NA|TRBJ2-7|TRBV30
TGTGCCTGGAGTGTATCCGCGGGAGACTACGAGCAGTACTTC
CAWSVSAGDYEQYF
>NA|NA|TRBJ2-5|TRBV15
TGTGCCACCAGCAGAGGGAGAGCCCAAGAGACCCAGTACTTC
CATSRGRAQETQYF
>NA|NA|TRBJ1-3|TRBV9
TGTGCCAGCAGCGTAGCTCAGGGGCACTCTGGAAACACCATATATTTT
CASSVAQGHSGNTIYF
>TRBD1|NA|TRBJ2-5|TRBV13
TGTGCCAGCAGCTCTAGGGGGACAGATCTCGGGGAGACCCAGTACTTC
CASSSRGTDLGETQYF
>TRBD2|once|TRBJ2-7|TRBV5-1
TGCGCCAGCAGCTTGGAATGGGCTAGCGGGAGCTCCTACGAGCAGTACTTC
CASSLEWASGSSYEQYF
>TRBD1|NA|TRBJ2-4|TRBV11-2
TGTGCCAGCAGCGTGGGACAGGGGAAAAACATTCAGTACTTC
CASSVGQGKNIQYF
>NA|NA|TRBJ1-2|TRBV9
TGTGCCAGCAGCGTAGACCAGATAACTAACTATGGCTACACCTTC
CASSVDQITNYGYTF
>NA|NA|TRBJ2-1|TRBV11-1
TGTGCCAGCAGCTTAGCGCGTACCACCTCCTACAATGAGCAGTTCTTC
CASSLARTTSYNEQFF
>NA|NA|TRBJ2-1|TRBV5-1
TGCGCCAGCAGCTTGGATAGCCTCCTGGCGGAAGGTGAGCAGTTCTTC
CASSLDSLLAEGEQFF
>TRBD1|few|TRBJ2-7|TRBV15
TGTGCCACCAGCAGAGGGTGGGACAGGGGGTTATACGAGCAGTACTTC
CATSRGWDRGLYEQYF
>TRBD1|NA|TRBJ1-1|TRBV28
TGTGCCAGCAGTTACAAGGACAGGGCCTTTCGGAACACTGAAGCTTTCTTT
CASSYKDRAFRNTEAFF
>NA|NA|TRBJ2-7|TRBV19
TGTGCCAGTAGTATGTGGGGCAGGGATCACGAGCAGTACTTC
CASSMWGRDHEQYF
>TRBD2|NA|TRBJ2-7|TRBV5-1
TGCGCCAGCAGCATGCTTAGCGGGAGTATCTACGAGCAGTACTTC
CASSMLSGSIYEQYF
>NA|NA|TRBJ2-3|TRBV27
TGTGCCAGCAGTTTATCGAGGGCTTCGGAGTGGACAGATACGCAGTATTTT
CASSLSRASEWTDTQYF
>NA|NA|TRBJ1-2|TRBV29-1
TGCAGCGTTGAAGTCCCGAACAGGGTAATCAACTATGGCTACACCTTC
CSVEVPNRVINYGYTF
>TRBD1|NA|TRBJ2-3|TRBV5-1
TGCGCCAGCAGGACCGGGACAGTCAGCACAGATACGCAGTATTTT
CASRTGTVSTDTQYF
>TRBD2|NA|TRBJ2-1|TRBV9
TGTGCCAGCAGCGTGGCACTAGCGGGACAAGATCCCAGGCAGTTCTTC
CASSVALAGQDPRQFF
>NA|NA|TRBJ1-2|TRBV29-1
TGCAGCGTTGCCTTGACAGGAACGGATGGCTACACCTTC
CSVALTGTDGYTF
>TRBD1|NA|TRBJ2-7|TRBV28
TGTGCCAGCAGGCCCCCGGGACAGACCTACGAGCAGTACTTC
CASRPPGQTYEQYF
>TRBD1|once|TRBJ2-7|TRBV27
TGTGCCAGCAGTCCTCAGGGGGCGAACGCCGAGCAGTACTTC
CASSPQGANAEQYF